This TCR beta chain came from a study of blood T cell repertoires in COVID-19. In the study's own analysis: Amplification with reference gene primers provided the estimates of nucleated cell counts. Sequenced by immunoSEQ multiplex PCR; TCRdb stores in-frame clones only, minus some. The DNA gave D and trimming, while V, J and clone size come from that table. The sample lists about 78,000 clones, around nine tenths occurring once. Germline V gene lookup returns CDR1 SGDLS and CDR2 YYNGEE. With 0 bases clipped from V and 3 bases from J, the junction kept 10 bases outside the gene matches. This CDR3 spans 17 amino acids.

The sample comprised peripheral blood. The V call is TRBV9, the J call TRBJ1-1; 8 bases align to TRBD1. This TCR came from a woman of 80 years or more with active or convalescent COVID-19. The CDR3 nucleotides are TGTGCCAGCAGCGTAGCCGAGACGGACAGGGTCGACACTGAAGCTTTCTTT. It encodes CASSVAETDRVDTEAFF.